Each of the 8 T cell receptor beta chains below was sequenced from the same sample in a study of graft-versus-host responses after intestinal transplantation. Profiled with immunoSEQ multiplex PCR; TCRdb holds only in-frame clones, not every one. Of some 77,000 clones listed, 92% are singletons. The sequencing used PBMCs, collected 98 days after intestinal transplantation. Receptors originate from a human patient who received an intestinal transplant, so some T cells may come from the graft donor.

The chain recombines TRBV5-1 with TRBJ2-3; D is perhaps TRBD1 or TRBD2 (5 bases each). This CDR3 spans 15 amino acids. Trimming shortened V by 4 bases and J by 8 bases, and 20 bases separated the two germline ends. The germline V gene encodes CDR1 SGHRS and CDR2 YFSETQ. The CDR3 region has the DNA TGCGCCAGCAGCGACGGGACCAGCCTTAGTGGTACGCAGTATTTT. Its translation is CASSDGTSLSGTQYF.

The chain joins TRBV4-1 to TRBJ2-3; 7 nucleotides agree with TRBD1. The length of the CDR3 is 16 residues. J gave up 3 bases and V 0 bases, and 6 bases lay outside the gene matches. Germline V gene sequence: CDR1 MGHRA, CDR2 YSYEKL. CDR3 nucleotide sequence: TGCGCCAGCAGCCAAGATCATGACAGGGTGACAGATACGCAGTATTTT. Translating gives CASSQDHDRVTDTQYF.

This rearrangement joins TRBV19 to TRBJ2-1; TRBD2 is a possible D gene (5 bases). Germline V gene lookup returns CDR1 LNHDA and CDR2 SQIVND (reference sequence). V lost 6 bases, J lost 10 bases, and 13 bases lay in between. The CDR3 is 12 amino acids. DNA for the CDR3: TGTGCCAGTAGCCTCCCGGAGGTCGAGCAGTTCTTC. This gives the protein CASSLPEVEQFF. The variable domain in full, with the rest retrieved from reference TRBV19 and TRBJ2-1, is DGGITQSPKYLFRKEGQNVTLSCEQNLNHDAMYWYRQDPGQGLRLIYYSQIVNDFQKGDIAEGYSVSREKKESFPLTVTSAQKNPTAFYLCASSLPEVEQFFGPGTRLTVL.

The chain recombines TRBV18 with TRBJ2-6, with D uncertain. This CDR3 contains 16 residues. V was shortened by 2 bases and J by 0 bases, with 8 bases between the two germline ends. Germline CDR1 and CDR2: KGHSH and LQKENI. In nucleotides, the CDR3 is TGTGCCAGCTCACCATTTCCAGGCTCTGGGGCCAACGTCCTGACTTTC. Its protein product is CASSPFPGSGANVLTF.

The chain recombines TRBV5-1 with TRBJ2-7; D perhaps matches TRBD1 (5 bases). Looked up from germline, CDR1 is SGHRS and CDR2 is YFSETQ. The CDR3 covers 12 residues. The V gene lost 2 bases and the J gene lost 6 bases, with 9 bases spanning the gap. CDR3 loop: CASSFQGVEQYF. CDR3 coding DNA: TGCGCCAGCAGCTTCCAGGGTGTCGAGCAGTACTTC. Full variable domain (remainder filled in from reference TRBV5-1 and TRBJ2-7): KAGVTQTPRYLIKTRGQQVTLSCSPISGHRSVSWYQQTPGQGLQFLFEYFSETQRNKGNFPGRFSGRQFSNSRSEMNVSTLELGDSALYLCASSFQGVEQYFGPGTRLTVT.

The rearrangement joins TRBV9 to TRBJ1-3; D not certain. The CDR3 has 13 amino acids. Germline CDR1 is SGDLS and CDR2 is YYNGEE. The V gene lost 0 bases and the J gene lost 4 bases, with 5 bases spanning the gap. The CDR3 sequence: CASSVVGGNTIYF. CDR3 nucleotide sequence: TGTGCCAGCAGCGTAGTCGGGGGAAACACCATATATTTT. Supplemented by reference TRBV9 and TRBJ1-3, the full variable domain reads DSGVTQTPKHLITATGQRVTLRCSPRSGDLSVYWYQQSLDQGLQFLIQYYNGEERAKGNILERFSAQQFPDLHSELNLSSLELGDSALYFCASSVVGGNTIYFGEGSWLTVV.

This sequence joins TRBV5-4 and TRBJ2-7; D ambiguous. CDR1 is SGHNT, CDR2 YYREEE, per germline (reference sequence). CDR3 length: 15 amino acids. The germline V and J ends were trimmed by 4 bases and 0 bases, with 14 bases remaining between them. CDR3 DNA: TGTGCCAGCAGCCGGTCCGGCGGTTCCTCCTACGAGCAGTACTTC. Its translation: CASSRSGGSSYEQYF.

Comments on this clone: The junction and the germline gene differ at one end; a read error may be behind it. J is TRBJ2-1 and V is TRBV7-7; unclear D gene. The CDR3 length is 11 residues. Germline CDR1 SSHAT, CDR2 FNYEAQ (reference sequence). The CDR3 here is CASSLGPEQFF. CDR3 coding DNA: TGTGCTAGCAGCTTAGGGCCTGAGCAGTTCTTC.